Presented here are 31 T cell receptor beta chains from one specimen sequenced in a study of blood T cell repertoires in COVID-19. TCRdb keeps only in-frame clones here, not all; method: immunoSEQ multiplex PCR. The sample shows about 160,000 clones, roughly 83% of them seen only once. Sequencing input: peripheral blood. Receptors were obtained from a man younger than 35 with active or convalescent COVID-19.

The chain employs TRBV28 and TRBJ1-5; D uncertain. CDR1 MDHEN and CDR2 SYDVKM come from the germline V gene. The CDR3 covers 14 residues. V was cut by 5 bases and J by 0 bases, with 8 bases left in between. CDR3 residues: CASSRLISNQPQHF. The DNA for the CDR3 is TGTGCCAGCAGTCGGTTAATTAGCAATCAGCCCCAGCATTTT.

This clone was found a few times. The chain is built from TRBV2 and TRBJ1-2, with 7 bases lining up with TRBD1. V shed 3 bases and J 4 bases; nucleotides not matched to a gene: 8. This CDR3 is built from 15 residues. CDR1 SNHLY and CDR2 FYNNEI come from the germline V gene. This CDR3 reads CASSDPTGRVYGYTF. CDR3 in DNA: TGTGCCAGCAGTGACCCGACAGGGCGCGTCTATGGCTACACCTTC.

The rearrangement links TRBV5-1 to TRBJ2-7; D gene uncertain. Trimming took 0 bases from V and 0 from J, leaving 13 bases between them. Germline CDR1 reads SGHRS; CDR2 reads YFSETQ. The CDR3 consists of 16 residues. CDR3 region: CASSLGALDSSYEQYF. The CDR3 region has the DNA TGCGCCAGCAGCTTGGGAGCGCTGGATAGCTCCTACGAGCAGTACTTC.

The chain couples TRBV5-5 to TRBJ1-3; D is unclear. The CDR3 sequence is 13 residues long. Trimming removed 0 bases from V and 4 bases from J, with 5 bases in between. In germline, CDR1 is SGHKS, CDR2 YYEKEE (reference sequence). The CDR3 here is CASSLESGNTIYF. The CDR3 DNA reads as TGTGCCAGCAGCTTGGAATCGGGAAACACCATATATTTT.

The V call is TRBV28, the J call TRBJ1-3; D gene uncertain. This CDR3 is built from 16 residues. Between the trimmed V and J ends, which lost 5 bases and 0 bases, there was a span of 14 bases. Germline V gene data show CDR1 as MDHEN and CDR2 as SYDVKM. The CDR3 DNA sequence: TGTGCCAGCAGTGTCGGGTCTCCAGCCTCTGGAAACACCATATATTTT. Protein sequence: CASSVGSPASGNTIYF.

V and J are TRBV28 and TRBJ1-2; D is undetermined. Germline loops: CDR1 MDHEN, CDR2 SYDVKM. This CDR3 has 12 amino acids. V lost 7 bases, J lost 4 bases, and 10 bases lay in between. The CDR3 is CASTIGGYGYTF. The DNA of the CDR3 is TGTGCCAGCACTATAGGCGGCTATGGCTACACCTTC.

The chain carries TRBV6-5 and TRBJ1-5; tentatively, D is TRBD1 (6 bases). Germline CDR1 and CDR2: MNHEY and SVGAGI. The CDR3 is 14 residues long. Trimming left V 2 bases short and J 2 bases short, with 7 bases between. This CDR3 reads CASSYRQGNQPQHF. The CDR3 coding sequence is TGTGCCAGCAGTTACCGACAGGGCAATCAGCCCCAGCATTTT.

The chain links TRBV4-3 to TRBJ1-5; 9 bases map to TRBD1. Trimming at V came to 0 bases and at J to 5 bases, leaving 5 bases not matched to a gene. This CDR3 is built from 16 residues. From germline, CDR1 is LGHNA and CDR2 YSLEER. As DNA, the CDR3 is TGCGCCAGCAGCCAAGATTTGGGACAGGGACATCAGCCCCAGCATTTT. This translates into CASSQDLGQGHQPQHF.

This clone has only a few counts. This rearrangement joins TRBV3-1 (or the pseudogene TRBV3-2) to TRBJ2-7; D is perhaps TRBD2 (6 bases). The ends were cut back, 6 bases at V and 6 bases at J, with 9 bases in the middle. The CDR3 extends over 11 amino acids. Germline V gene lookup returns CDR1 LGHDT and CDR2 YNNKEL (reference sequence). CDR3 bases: TGTGCCAGCAGGGGCGGGGTCGAGCAGTACTTC. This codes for CASRGGVEQYF.

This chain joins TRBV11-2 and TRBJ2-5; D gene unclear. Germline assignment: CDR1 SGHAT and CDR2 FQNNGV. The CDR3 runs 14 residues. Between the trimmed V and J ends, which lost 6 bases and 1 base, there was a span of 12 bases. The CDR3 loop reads CASSLSFPQETQYF. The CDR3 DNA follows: TGTGCCAGCAGTCTGTCGTTCCCCCAAGAGACCCAGTACTTC.

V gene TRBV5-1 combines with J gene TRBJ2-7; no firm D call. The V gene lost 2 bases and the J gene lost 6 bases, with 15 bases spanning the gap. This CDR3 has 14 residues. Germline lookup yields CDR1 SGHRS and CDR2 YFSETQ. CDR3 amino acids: CASSLEPIGLEQYF. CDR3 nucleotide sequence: TGCGCCAGCAGCTTAGAGCCCATTGGTCTCGAGCAGTACTTC.

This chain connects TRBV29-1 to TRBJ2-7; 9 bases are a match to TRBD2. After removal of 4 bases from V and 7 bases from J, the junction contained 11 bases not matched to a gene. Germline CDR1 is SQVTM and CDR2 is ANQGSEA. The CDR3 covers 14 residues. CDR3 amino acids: CSVGIGGRAQEQYF. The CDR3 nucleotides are TGCAGCGTTGGAATCGGCGGGAGGGCGCAGGAGCAGTACTTC.

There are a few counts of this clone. The CDR3 nucleotides are TGCGCCAGCAGCTTATACCCTGCTGGACAGGGTACGGGCTCCTACGAGCAGTACTTC. This codes for CASSLYPAGQGTGSYEQYF. The gene calls are TRBV5-1 and TRBJ2-7, with TRBD1 matching over 8 bases. This CDR3 is 19 amino acids long. The germline V gene has CDR1 SGHRS and CDR2 YFSETQ. The V segment lost 2 bases and the J segment 0 bases; nucleotides outside the gene matches: 16.

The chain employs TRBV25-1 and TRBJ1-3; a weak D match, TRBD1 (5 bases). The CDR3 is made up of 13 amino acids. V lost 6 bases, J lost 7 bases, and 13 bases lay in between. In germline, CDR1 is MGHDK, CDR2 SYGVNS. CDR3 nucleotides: TGTGCCAGCAGAGAACCAGGGAGGAACACCATATATTTT. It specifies CASREPGRNTIYF.

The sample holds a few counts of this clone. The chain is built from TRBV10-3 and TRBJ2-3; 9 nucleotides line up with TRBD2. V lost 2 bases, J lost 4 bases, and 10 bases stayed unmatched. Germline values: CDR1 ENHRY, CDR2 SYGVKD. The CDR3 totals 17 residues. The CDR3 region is CAISERASGVLSDTQYF. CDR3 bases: TGTGCCATCAGTGAGCGAGCTAGCGGGGTCCTGTCAGATACGCAGTATTTT.

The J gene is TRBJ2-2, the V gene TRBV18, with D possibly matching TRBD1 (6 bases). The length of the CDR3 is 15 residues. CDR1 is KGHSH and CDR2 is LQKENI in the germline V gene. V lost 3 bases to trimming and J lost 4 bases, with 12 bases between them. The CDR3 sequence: CASSPRTDFTGELFF. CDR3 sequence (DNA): TGTGCCAGCTCACCCCGGACAGACTTCACCGGGGAGCTGTTTTTT.

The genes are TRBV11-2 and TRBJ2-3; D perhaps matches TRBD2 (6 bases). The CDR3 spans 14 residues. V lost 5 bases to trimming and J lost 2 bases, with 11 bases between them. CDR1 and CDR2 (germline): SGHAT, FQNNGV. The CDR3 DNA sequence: TGTGCCAGCAGCATGACTAGAAACACAGATACGCAGTATTTT. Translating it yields CASSMTRNTDTQYF.

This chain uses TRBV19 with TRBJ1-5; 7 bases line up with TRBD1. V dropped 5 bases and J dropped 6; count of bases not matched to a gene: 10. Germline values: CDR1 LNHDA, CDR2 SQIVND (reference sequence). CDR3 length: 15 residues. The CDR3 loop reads CASSPVSGGGQPQHF. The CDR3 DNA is TGTGCCAGTAGTCCGGTATCAGGGGGAGGTCAGCCCCAGCATTTT.

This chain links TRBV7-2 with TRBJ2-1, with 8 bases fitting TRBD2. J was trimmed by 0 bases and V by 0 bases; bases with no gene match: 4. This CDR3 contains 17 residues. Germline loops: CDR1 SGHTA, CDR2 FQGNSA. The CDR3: CASSLALADSSYNEQFF. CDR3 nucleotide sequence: TGTGCCAGCAGCTTAGCACTAGCGGATAGCTCCTACAATGAGCAGTTCTTC.

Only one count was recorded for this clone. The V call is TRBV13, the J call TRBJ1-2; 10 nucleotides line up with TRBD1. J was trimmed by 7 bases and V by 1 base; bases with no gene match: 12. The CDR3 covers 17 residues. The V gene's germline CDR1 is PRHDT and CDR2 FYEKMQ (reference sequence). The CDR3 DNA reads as TGTGCCAGCAGCTTAGTTGGGTGGACAGGGGGATACTCTGGCTACACCTTC. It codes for CASSLVGWTGGYSGYTF.

In nucleotides, the CDR3 is TGTGCCAGCGGGACAGGGGAGGCTCAGCCCCAGCATTTT. As protein: CASGTGEAQPQHF. The V and J genes are TRBV3-1 (or the pseudogene TRBV3-2) and TRBJ1-5; TRBD1 matches 10 bases. V dropped 8 bases and J dropped 6; count of bases not matched to a gene: 4. In germline, CDR1 is LGHDT, CDR2 YNNKEL (reference sequence). The CDR3 loop spans 13 amino acids.

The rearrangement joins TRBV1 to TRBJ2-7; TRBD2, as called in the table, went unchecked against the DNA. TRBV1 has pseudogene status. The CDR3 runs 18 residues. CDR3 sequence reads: CTSSLPGCGVAGCYEQYF. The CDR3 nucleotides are TGCACCAGCAGCCTTCCGGGGTGTGGGGTAGCGGGTTGCTACGAGCAGTACTTC.

The CDR3 spells CASRPTGGPNTGELFF. The CDR3 DNA is TGTGCCAGCCGGCCCACGGGGGGTCCGAACACCGGGGAGCTGTTTTTT. This chain links TRBV5-5 with TRBJ2-2; 7 positions match TRBD2. The germline V gene encodes CDR1 SGHKS and CDR2 YYEKEE (reference sequence). This CDR3 is built from 16 residues. V shed 7 bases, J shed 0 bases, and the junction held 9 bases outside the gene matches. The full variable domain, completed using reference TRBV5-5 and TRBJ2-2, is DAGVTQSPTHLIKTRGQQVTLRCSPISGHKSVSWYQQVLGQGPQFIFQYYEKEERGRGNFPDRFSARQFPNYSSELNVNALLLGDSALYLCASRPTGGPNTGELFFGEGSRLTVL.

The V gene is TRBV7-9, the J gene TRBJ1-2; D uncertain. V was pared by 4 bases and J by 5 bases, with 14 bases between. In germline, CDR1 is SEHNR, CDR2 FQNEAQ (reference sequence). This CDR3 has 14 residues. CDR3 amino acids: CASSWPQEGYGYTF. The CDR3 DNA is TGTGCCAGCAGCTGGCCGCAGGAGGGATATGGCTACACCTTC.

The CDR3 nucleotides read TGTGCCAGCGGACTAGCGGGTTTGAACACCGGGGAGCTGTTTTTT. Its translation is CASGLAGLNTGELFF. V usage is TRBV2 and J usage is TRBJ2-2, with 11 bases matching TRBD2. J lost 1 base, V lost 8 bases, and 3 bases had no gene match. The CDR3 covers 15 residues. Germline V lookup: CDR1 SNHLY, CDR2 FYNNEI.

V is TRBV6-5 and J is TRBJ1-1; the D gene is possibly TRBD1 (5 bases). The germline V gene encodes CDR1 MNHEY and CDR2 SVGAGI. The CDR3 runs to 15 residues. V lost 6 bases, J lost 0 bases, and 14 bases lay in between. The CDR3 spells CASSPLDTMNTEAFF. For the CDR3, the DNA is TGTGCCAGCAGCCCCCTGGACACGATGAACACTGAAGCTTTCTTT.

In DNA, the CDR3 is TGTGCCAGCAGCCAGGGACTAGCGGGGGGGCGAGATACGCAGTATTTT. This sequence encodes CASSQGLAGGRDTQYF. The genes are TRBV14 and TRBJ2-3, with 16 nucleotides matching TRBD2. CDR3 length equals 16 residues. V was pared by 3 bases and J by 5 bases, with 2 bases of the junction left unmatched. Per the germline V gene, CDR1 is SGHDN and CDR2 is FVKESK.

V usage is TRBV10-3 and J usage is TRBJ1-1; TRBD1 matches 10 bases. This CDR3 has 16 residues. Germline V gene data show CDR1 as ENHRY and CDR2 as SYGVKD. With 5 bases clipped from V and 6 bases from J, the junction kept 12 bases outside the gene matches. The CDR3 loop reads CAISKGQGFDSAEAFF. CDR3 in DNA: TGTGCCATCAGTAAGGGACAGGGGTTTGATAGCGCTGAAGCTTTCTTT.

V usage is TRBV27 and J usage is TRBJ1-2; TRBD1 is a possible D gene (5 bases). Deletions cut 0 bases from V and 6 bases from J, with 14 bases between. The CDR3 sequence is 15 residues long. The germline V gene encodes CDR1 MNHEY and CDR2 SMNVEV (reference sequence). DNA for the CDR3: TGTGCCAGCAGTTTATCGACGTCAGGGCTAAATGGCTACACCTTC. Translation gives CASSLSTSGLNGYTF.

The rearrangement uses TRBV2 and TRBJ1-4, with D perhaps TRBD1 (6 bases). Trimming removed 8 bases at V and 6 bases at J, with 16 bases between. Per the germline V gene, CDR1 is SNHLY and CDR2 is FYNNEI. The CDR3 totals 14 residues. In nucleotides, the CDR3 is TGTGCCAGCGGCCAGGGGTTTCTCGATGAAAAACTGTTTTTT. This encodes CASGQGFLDEKLFF.

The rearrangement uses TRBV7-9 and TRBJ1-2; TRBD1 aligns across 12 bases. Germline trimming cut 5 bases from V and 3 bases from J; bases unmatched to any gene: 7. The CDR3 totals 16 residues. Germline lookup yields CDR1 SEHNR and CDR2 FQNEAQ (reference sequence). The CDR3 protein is CASSARDRGLHYGYTF. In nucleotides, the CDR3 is TGTGCCAGCAGCGCCCGGGACAGGGGGCTTCACTATGGCTACACCTTC.